This T cell receptor beta chain is from a study of post-analysis software for immune sequencing data. Across the study: Included among the disease courses, which were recorded for the cohort, were relapsing-remitting, secondary progressive and progressive-relapsing multiple sclerosis.

As concerns this clonotype: Its target is not known.

Presence of unique molecular identifiers characterized the TCR beta cDNA libraries. The T cell input of about 0.85 to 10 million gave about half a million cDNA molecules. A single record per CDR3 protein comes from TCRdb applying MiXCR to the PCR reads. The repertoire holds roughly 730,000 distinct CDR3 sequences, 25% to 30% seen once, with 0.56% in the top ten. Per germline, CDR1 SNHLY and CDR2 FYNNEI. Trimming stripped 7 bases from V and 12 bases from J, with 10 bases between. CDR3 length: 9 residues. Study-level findings and limits: Samples prepared in the same batch strongly co-clustered by F measure. Versus controls, multiple sclerosis patients showed significantly lower diversity (normalized Chao1). Patients used a few TRBV segments, including TRBV5-6, TRBV5-1 and TRBV20-1, more often than controls.

The sample taken for sequencing was blood. This clonotype originated in a girl aged 10 to 17 with multiple sclerosis. The chain links TRBV2 to TRBJ2-7; D remains ambiguous. Here the CDR3 DNA reads TGTGCCAGCACTCACCCTGGGTACTTC. Its protein is CASTHPGYF. The whole variable domain, remainder taken from reference TRBV2 and TRBJ2-7, is EPEVTQTPSHQVTQMGQEVILRCVPISNHLYFYWYRQILGQKVEFLVSFYNNEISEKSEIFDDQFSVERPDGSNFTLKIRSTKLEDSAMYFCASTHPGYFGPGTRLTVT.